A selection of T cell receptor beta chains follows, all from one sample in a study of blood T cell repertoires in COVID-19. TCRdb keeps only in-frame clones here, not all; method: immunoSEQ multiplex PCR. The data hold 250,000 to 350,000 clones, with 80% to 90% observed a single time. Sequencing was done on a sample of peripheral blood. The receptors shown here come from a man aged 18 to 35 who had recovered from COVID-19. Each CDR3 is given with its conserved first and last residue. Each record gives: CDR3 DNA, CDR3 protein, D gene, V gene, clone size, J gene. D genes are given only for firm matches. Clone size is not always given. Where it is, it says once, few, many or a class for expanded clones.

DNA: TGTGCCAGCAGAGCCGGACAGGGGGACAATCAGCCCCAGCATTTT
CDR3: CASRAGQGDNQPQHF
D: TRBD1
V: TRBV27
size: -
J: TRBJ1-5

DNA: TGTGCCAGCAGTCCATTCGACGGGAAGAATGAGCAGTTCTTC
CDR3: CASSPFDGKNEQFF
D: -
V: TRBV6-4
size: -
J: TRBJ2-1

DNA: TGTGCCAGCAAATTAGGGACTAGCGTTCCCCAACATGAGCAGTTCTTC
CDR3: CASKLGTSVPQHEQFF
D: TRBD2
V: TRBV7-9
size: -
J: TRBJ2-1

DNA: TGCGCCAGCAGTCCTTTCACCGGGACTAGCGGTAGCACAGATACGCAGTATTTT
CDR3: CASSPFTGTSGSTDTQYF
D: TRBD2
V: TRBV10-2
size: -
J: TRBJ2-3

DNA: TGTGCCACCAGCAGAGATAGCCCCGGGAGTTTTAATTCACCCCTCCACTTT
CDR3: CATSRDSPGSFNSPLHF
D: -
V: TRBV15
size: -
J: TRBJ1-6

DNA: TGTGCCAGCAGGGCGACAGGGGAGTACGAGCAGTACTTC
CDR3: CASRATGEYEQYF
D: TRBD1
V: TRBV6-6
size: -
J: TRBJ2-7

DNA: TGCAGTGCTAGTCGGGTTAGCAGCACAGATACGCAGTATTTT
CDR3: CSASRVSSTDTQYF
D: -
V: TRBV20-1
size: -
J: TRBJ2-3

DNA: TGTGCCAGCAGCCCTCGACAGGGGGTCACTGAAGCTTTCTTT
CDR3: CASSPRQGVTEAFF
D: TRBD1
V: TRBV7-3
size: once
J: TRBJ1-1

DNA: TGTGCCAGCAGCCGGGACAGGGTTAGTGAGCAGTTCTTC
CDR3: CASSRDRVSEQFF
D: TRBD1
V: TRBV7-3
size: -
J: TRBJ2-1

DNA: TGTGCCAGCAGTTTAAGGGGGTCCGATGAAAAACTGTTTTTT
CDR3: CASSLRGSDEKLFF
D: -
V: TRBV28
size: -
J: TRBJ1-4

DNA: TGTGCCAGCAGAGCGACAGACAACTATGGCTACACCTTC
CDR3: CASRATDNYGYTF
D: -
V: TRBV6-5
size: -
J: TRBJ1-2

DNA: TGTGCCAGCAGTTTAGTACCAGAGGGCTCCGGGGAGCTGTTTTTT
CDR3: CASSLVPEGSGELFF
D: -
V: TRBV27
size: once
J: TRBJ2-2

DNA: TGTGCCAGCAGCTTCTACAGGGGATCCTACGAGCAGTACTTC
CDR3: CASSFYRGSYEQYF
D: TRBD1
V: TRBV7-7
size: -
J: TRBJ2-7

DNA: TGTGCCAGCAAGACTAGTTTCTACGAGCAGTACTTC
CDR3: CASKTSFYEQYF
D: -
V: TRBV2
size: -
J: TRBJ2-7

DNA: TGTGCCATCAGTGAGCACGGCTACGAGCAGTACTTC
CDR3: CAISEHGYEQYF
D: -
V: TRBV10-3
size: -
J: TRBJ2-7

DNA: TGTGCCAGTAGTATTACATTCTCCTTTAACTATGGCTACACCTTC
CDR3: CASSITFSFNYGYTF
D: -
V: TRBV19
size: -
J: TRBJ1-2

DNA: TGTGCCAGCAGTGCCCGGGACAGGGACCTCTCTGGGGCCAACGTCCTGACTTTC
CDR3: CASSARDRDLSGANVLTF
D: TRBD1
V: TRBV25-1
size: -
J: TRBJ2-6

DNA: TGTGCCAGCAGTGACTCGAAACAGGGAAGCTATGGCTACACCTTC
CDR3: CASSDSKQGSYGYTF
D: -
V: TRBV6-4
size: -
J: TRBJ1-2

DNA: TGTGCCAGCAGTAGACAGGGGAGGTCTGGAAACACCATATATTTT
CDR3: CASSRQGRSGNTIYF
D: TRBD1
V: TRBV6-5
size: -
J: TRBJ1-3

DNA: TGTGCCAGCAGCCCCCAGGTAGGGGGTGGCCAGCCCCAGCATTTT
CDR3: CASSPQVGGGQPQHF
D: -
V: TRBV7-2
size: -
J: TRBJ1-5

DNA: TGTGCCAACCAAAGGGGGCCAGGGAACACTGAAGCTTTCTTT
CDR3: CANQRGPGNTEAFF
D: TRBD1
V: TRBV6-5
size: -
J: TRBJ1-1

DNA: TGTGCCAGTAGTATCTTAGGACAGGGAAGCAATCAGCCCCAGCATTTT
CDR3: CASSILGQGSNQPQHF
D: TRBD1
V: TRBV19
size: -
J: TRBJ1-5

DNA: TGTGCCAGTAGTCCGGACAGGACCGTCTATGGCTACACCTTC
CDR3: CASSPDRTVYGYTF
D: TRBD1
V: TRBV19
size: -
J: TRBJ1-2

DNA: TGTGCCAGCAGCCCGGGACAGTCGAACACTGAAGCTTTCTTT
CDR3: CASSPGQSNTEAFF
D: TRBD1
V: TRBV7-9
size: -
J: TRBJ1-1

DNA: TGTGCCAGCAGCCCGCCTCTAGGTGGCTACACCTTC
CDR3: CASSPPLGGYTF
D: -
V: TRBV4-2
size: -
J: TRBJ1-2

DNA: TGTGCCAGCAGCCAACCCGACACCCCGGAAGCTTTCTTT
CDR3: CASSQPDTPEAFF
D: -
V: TRBV3-1/TRBV3-2
size: -
J: TRBJ1-1

DNA: TGCGCCAGCAGCTCCGGGACAGGGGGGGAAAAACTGTTTTTT
CDR3: CASSSGTGGEKLFF
D: TRBD1
V: TRBV4-1
size: -
J: TRBJ1-4

DNA: TGTGCCAGCAGTTTAGGGCTAGCGGGAGAAGAGCAGTACTTC
CDR3: CASSLGLAGEEQYF
D: TRBD2
V: TRBV27
size: once
J: TRBJ2-7

DNA: TGTGCCAGCAGCGTAGGTATCCAGGACACCGACTCTGGAAACACCATATATTTT
CDR3: CASSVGIQDTDSGNTIYF
D: -
V: TRBV9
size: -
J: TRBJ1-3

DNA: TGTGCCAGCAGCCGGACAGGGGGCACTGAAGCTTTCTTT
CDR3: CASSRTGGTEAFF
D: TRBD1
V: TRBV7-3
size: -
J: TRBJ1-1

DNA: TGTGCCAGCAGCCAAAGCTGGGCGACAGCTAACTATGGCTACACCTTC
CDR3: CASSQSWATANYGYTF
D: -
V: TRBV14
size: once
J: TRBJ1-2

DNA: TGTGCCAGCTCATCAGGGGACAGTGCCTATGGCTACACCTTC
CDR3: CASSSGDSAYGYTF
D: TRBD1
V: TRBV18
size: once
J: TRBJ1-2

DNA: TGTGCCAGCAGCTTCCGGGGGACAGATACGCAGTATTTT
CDR3: CASSFRGTDTQYF
D: -
V: TRBV7-2
size: -
J: TRBJ2-3

DNA: TGTGCCAGCAGCGTACTCCCCGGTGAGGGCTACACCTTC
CDR3: CASSVLPGEGYTF
D: -
V: TRBV9
size: -
J: TRBJ1-2

DNA: TGTGCCAGCAGCCAAGACCCCCATATGGGGGGGGGCCCCGATACGCAGTATTTT
CDR3: CASSQDPHMGGGPDTQYF
D: -
V: TRBV4-2
size: -
J: TRBJ2-3

DNA: TGTGCCAGCAGTTACTCGAGCGGGATCGGGGAGCTGTTTTTT
CDR3: CASSYSSGIGELFF
D: TRBD2
V: TRBV6-5
size: -
J: TRBJ2-2

DNA: TGCGCCAGCAGCCAAGATGAGACGGGGGGAAATGGCTACACCTTC
CDR3: CASSQDETGGNGYTF
D: -
V: TRBV4-1
size: few
J: TRBJ1-2

DNA: TGTGCCATTCTACATAACCCACGACGGGGAATGGGGGATACGCAGTATTTT
CDR3: CAILHNPRRGMGDTQYF
D: -
V: TRBV10-3
size: -
J: TRBJ2-3

DNA: TGTGCCAGCAGCCCACCAACAGGGAGGGATGAAAAACTGTTTTTT
CDR3: CASSPPTGRDEKLFF
D: -
V: TRBV28
size: -
J: TRBJ1-4

DNA: TGTGCCAGCAGCCAAGGGCAGGGGGGTGGTCAGCCCCAGCATTTT
CDR3: CASSQGQGGGQPQHF
D: TRBD1
V: TRBV3-1/TRBV3-2
size: -
J: TRBJ1-5

DNA: TGTGCCAGCAGCCGGAAGGACAGGGGCGGAGAAAAACTGTTTTTT
CDR3: CASSRKDRGGEKLFF
D: TRBD1
V: TRBV5-6
size: -
J: TRBJ1-4

DNA: TGTGCCAGCAGTTTCGGGGGGCATGAGCAGTTCTTC
CDR3: CASSFGGHEQFF
D: -
V: TRBV12-3/TRBV12-4
size: once
J: TRBJ2-1

DNA: TGTGCCAGCAGCTCCGGAGGGTCCACTGAAGCTTTCTTT
CDR3: CASSSGGSTEAFF
D: -
V: TRBV5-5
size: -
J: TRBJ1-1